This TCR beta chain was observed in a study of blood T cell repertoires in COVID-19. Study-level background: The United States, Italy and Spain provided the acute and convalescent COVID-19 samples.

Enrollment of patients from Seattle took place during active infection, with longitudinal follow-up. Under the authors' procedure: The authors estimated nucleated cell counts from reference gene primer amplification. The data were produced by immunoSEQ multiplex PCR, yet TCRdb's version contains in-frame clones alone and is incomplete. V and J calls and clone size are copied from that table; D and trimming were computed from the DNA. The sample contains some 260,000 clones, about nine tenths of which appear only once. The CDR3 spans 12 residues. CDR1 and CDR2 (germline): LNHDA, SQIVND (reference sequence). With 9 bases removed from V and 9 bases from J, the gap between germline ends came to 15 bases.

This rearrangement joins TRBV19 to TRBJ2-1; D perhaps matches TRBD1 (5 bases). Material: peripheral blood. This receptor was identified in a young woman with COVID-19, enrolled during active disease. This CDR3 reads CASQEQGSEQFF. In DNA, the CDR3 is TGTGCCAGCCAAGAGCAGGGATCTGAGCAGTTCTTC.